The clone carrying this TCR beta chain has only a few counts. This sample was taken from a study of blood T cell repertoires in COVID-19. Across the whole study: Acute and convalescent COVID-19 samples came from the United States, Italy and Spain.

Method: immunoSEQ multiplex PCR; TCRdb's copy keeps in-frame clones and lacks some. The sample includes 150,000 to 200,000 clones, roughly 80% of them seen just once. Germline V gene lookup returns CDR1 SGHRS and CDR2 YFSETQ. V was shortened by 5 bases and J by 1 base, with 15 bases between the two germline ends. This CDR3 region has 15 residues. The source material was peripheral blood. The rearrangement joins TRBV5-1 to TRBJ1-1; D not certain. This clonotype was sampled from a woman between 65 and 79 years old with COVID-19, enrolled during active disease. CDR3 nucleotides: TGCGCCAGCAGTCGTCCTAATACAGAGAACACTGAAGCTTTCTTT. Amino acids: CASSRPNTENTEAFF. The whole variable domain, remainder taken from reference TRBV5-1 and TRBJ1-1, is KAGVTQTPRYLIKTRGQQVTLSCSPISGHRSVSWYQQTPGQGLQFLFEYFSETQRNKGNFPGRFSGRQFSNSRSEMNVSTLELGDSALYLCASSRPNTENTEAFFGQGTRLTVV.